Following are 30 T cell receptor beta chains from one sample sequenced in a study of human T cells and chemical hapten exposure. Time point noted: pre-sensitization, week 0. Noted treatment: therapeutic diphenylcyclopropenone sensitization with weekly scalp DPC. TCRdb passed the RACE reads through MiXCR, listing each CDR3 protein once. The sample consists of about 74,000 distinct CDR3 sequences, less than 15% of them appearing once. This material consisted of whole blood, taken in connection with sensitization to the hapten diphenylcyclopropenone (DPC). These receptor sequences come from a woman between 50 and 59 years old with alopecia areata. Some clones in this sample may be carry-over from other donors' samples.

This chain links TRBV6-2 or TRBV6-3 with TRBJ2-2, with D possibly being TRBD2 (5 bases). V was trimmed by 7 bases and J by 8 bases, leaving 11 bases between them. Germline CDR1 reads MNHEY; CDR2 reads SVGEGT. This CDR3 contains 12 residues. The CDR3: CASTRRGGELFF. CDR3 in DNA: TGTGCCAGCACCCGGAGAGGGGGGGAGCTGTTTTTT.

This chain joins TRBV9 and TRBJ2-6; D gene uncertain. This CDR3 comprises 15 residues. CDR1 and CDR2 from the germline V gene are SGDLS and YYNGEE. The V end lost 3 bases, the J end lost 2 bases, and 9 bases lay between the germline ends. CDR3 protein: CASSARRAGANVLTF. The CDR3 bases are TGTGCCAGCAGCGCCAGACGGGCTGGGGCCAACGTCCTGACTTTC.

This chain uses TRBV20-1 with TRBJ2-1, with D perhaps assigned TRBD1 or TRBD2 (5 bases each). V was trimmed by 3 bases and J by 5 bases, leaving 20 bases between them. The CDR3 length is 16 residues. The germline V gene encodes CDR1 DFQATT and CDR2 SNEGSKA (reference sequence). CDR3 DNA: TGCAGTGCTAGGGGACGGGAAAGCATCCCCAACAATGAGCAGTTCTTC. Its translation: CSARGRESIPNNEQFF.

The chain combines TRBV6-5 with TRBJ1-2; D might be TRBD1 (6 bases). V dropped 4 bases and J dropped 0 bases, with 9 bases sitting between them. The germline V gene encodes CDR1 MNHEY and CDR2 SVGAGI. The CDR3 has 14 amino acids. Here the CDR3 reads CASSFKGANYGYTF. CDR3 nucleotides: TGTGCCAGCAGTTTTAAGGGGGCTAACTATGGCTACACCTTC.

The CDR3 nucleotides read TGTGCCAGCGGCTGGGACAGCGTGTCCTACGAGCAGTACTTC. Translating it yields CASGWDSVSYEQYF. J is TRBJ2-7 and V is TRBV2; 7 nucleotides agree with TRBD1. The ends lost 8 bases at V and 1 base at J; junction bases unmatched: 8. This CDR3 contains 14 residues. Per germline, CDR1 SNHLY and CDR2 FYNNEI.

This clonotype was observed a few times. The chain employs TRBV7-2 and TRBJ2-1, with D possibly matching TRBD1 (6 bases). CDR3 length: 16 residues. Germline V gene data show CDR1 as SGHTA and CDR2 as FQGNSA. Between the trimmed V and J ends, which lost 5 bases and 4 bases, there was a span of 18 bases. This CDR3 reads CASSDTTGHQYNEQFF. The CDR3 DNA follows: TGTGCCAGCAGCGACACAACGGGACACCAGTACAATGAGCAGTTCTTC.

The V call is TRBV12-3 or TRBV12-4, the J call TRBJ1-4; 9 bases align to TRBD1. The V segment lost 3 bases and the J segment 14 bases; nucleotides outside the gene matches: 1. CDR3 size: 11 residues. This CDR3 is CASSFGTGLFF. CDR3 nucleotides: TGTGCCAGCAGTTTCGGGACAGGGCTGTTTTTT.

This clonotype occurred a few times. The CDR3 is CASSSGTAYSYEQYF. The CDR3 bases are TGTGCCAGCAGCTCCGGGACAGCTTACTCCTACGAGCAGTACTTC. This chain uses TRBV7-2 with TRBJ2-7; 7 bases are a match to TRBD1. The V gene's germline CDR1 is SGHTA and CDR2 FQGNSA. The CDR3 totals 15 residues. The V segment lost 4 bases and the J segment 0 bases; nucleotides outside the gene matches: 6.

The sample holds a few counts of this clonotype. The chain combines TRBV18 with TRBJ2-3; D is ambiguous. CDR1 and CDR2 from the germline V gene are KGHSH and LQKENI. V lost 0 bases and J 5 bases, leaving 9 bases between the germline ends. The CDR3 covers 14 residues. The chain's CDR3 is CASSPPWDEDTQYF. CDR3 in DNA: TGTGCCAGCTCACCACCTTGGGATGAAGATACGCAGTATTTT.

Only a few counts were recorded for this clonotype. The CDR3 nucleotides are TGTGCCAGCGGGTCCGAGCAGTACTTC. Protein: CASGSEQYF. This rearrangement joins TRBV28 to TRBJ2-7; D is unclear. CDR1 is MDHEN, CDR2 SYDVKM, per germline. The CDR3 spans 9 residues. V lost 8 bases and J lost 6, with 5 bases in between. Full variable domain (missing parts from reference TRBV28 and TRBJ2-7): DVKVTQSSRYLVKRTGEKVFLECVQDMDHENMFWYRQDPGLGLRLIYFSYDVKMKEKGDIPEGYSVSREKKERFSLILESASTNQTSMYLCASGSEQYFGPGTRLTVT.

This clonotype has only a few counts. V usage is TRBV20-1 and J usage is TRBJ2-7; 7 bases fit TRBD2. Losses at the gene ends were 5 bases for V and 4 bases for J; bases not matched to a gene: 14. This CDR3 comprises 15 residues. Germline V lookup: CDR1 DFQATT, CDR2 SNEGSKA (reference sequence). The CDR3 nucleotides read TGCAGTGCTGGCTTTTTTGCGGGAGTTGGTTACGAGCAGTACTTC. As protein: CSAGFFAGVGYEQYF.

The V call is TRBV7-9, the J call TRBJ2-2; the match to TRBD1 covers 7 bases. Germline V gene sequence: CDR1 SEHNR, CDR2 FQNEAQ (reference sequence). V trimming: 5 bases; J trimming: 7 bases; junction bases outside the gene matches: 4. The CDR3 is 13 amino acids. This CDR3 is CASSDGTVGELFF. The CDR3 DNA is TGTGCCAGCAGCGACGGGACAGTCGGGGAGCTGTTTTTT.

V and J are TRBV11-2 and TRBJ2-5; D is possibly TRBD2 (6 bases). CDR3 size: 15 residues. Germline CDR1 and CDR2: SGHAT and FQNNGV. Trimming removed 5 bases from V and 5 bases from J, with 18 bases in between. This chain's CDR3 is CASSPAGPNGETQYF. The CDR3 bases are TGTGCCAGCAGCCCAGCGGGCCCGAACGGGGAGACCCAGTACTTC.

This sequence joins TRBV6-5 and TRBJ2-7, with TRBD1 as a possible D gene (6 bases). CDR1 MNHEY and CDR2 SVGAGI come from the germline V gene. The ends were cut back, 3 bases at V and 6 bases at J, with 18 bases in the middle. The CDR3 totals 15 residues. Written as DNA, the CDR3 is TGTGCCAGCAGTTATTTCGGTTTGGTGGGGGCCGAGCAGTACTTC. Protein product: CASSYFGLVGAEQYF.

Only a few counts were recorded for this clonotype. The chain links TRBV4-1 to TRBJ2-3; possibly TRBD2 for D (5 bases). The CDR3 sequence is 15 residues long. Trimming took 3 bases from V and 1 from J, leaving 11 bases between them. Germline V gives CDR1 MGHRA, CDR2 YSYEKL. Here the CDR3 DNA reads TGCGCCAGCAGCCAGCCAATGAGGGGCACAGATACGCAGTATTTT. This gives the protein CASSQPMRGTDTQYF.

The table lists this clonotype with a few counts. The genes are TRBV16 and TRBJ2-7; 8 positions match TRBD2. The germline gives CDR1 KGHSY, CDR2 FQNENV. The ends lost 4 bases at V and 7 bases at J; junction bases unmatched: 12. The CDR3 has 15 amino acids. The CDR3 nucleotides read TGTGCCAGCAGCCCTCTAGCGGGCAGCATTGGGGAGCAGTACTTC. This gives the protein CASSPLAGSIGEQYF.

This clonotype was seen a handful of times. This chain links TRBV20-1 with TRBJ2-1; 8 bases are shared with TRBD2. The CDR3 covers 16 residues. The germline V gene encodes CDR1 DFQATT and CDR2 SNEGSKA (reference sequence). The trim removed 5 bases at V and 2 bases at J, leaving 11 bases unmatched. The CDR3 loop reads CSAEGTRSSTYNEQFF. The CDR3 DNA is TGCAGTGCTGAGGGGACTAGGAGTTCGACCTACAATGAGCAGTTCTTC.

This clonotype was counted between two and nine times. The V call is TRBV28, the J call TRBJ2-7, with D hard to call. The CDR3 consists of 13 residues. The ends were cut back, 8 bases at V and 10 bases at J, with 21 bases in the middle. CDR1 and CDR2 from the germline V gene are MDHEN and SYDVKM. The DNA for the CDR3 is TGTGCCAGCTCTCTACGTTTTGGGATCTTACAGTACTTC. It specifies CASSLRFGILQYF.

The V call is TRBV28, the J call TRBJ2-3, with D uncertain. The germline V and J ends were trimmed by 5 bases and 3 bases, with 6 bases remaining between them. The CDR3 spans 12 residues. CDR1 is MDHEN, CDR2 SYDVKM, per germline. Written as DNA, the CDR3 is TGTGCCAGCAGTGGCTTGACAGATACGCAGTATTTT. It translates to CASSGLTDTQYF.

V usage is TRBV5-1 and J usage is TRBJ2-1; D gene uncertain. Germline-derived CDR1 and CDR2 are SGHRS and YFSETQ. This CDR3 spans 14 amino acids. Trimming left V 1 base short and J 8 bases short, with 13 bases between. CDR3 nucleotide sequence: TGCGCCAGCAGCTTGACCTCACAGTGGGATGAGCAGTTCTTC. This codes for CASSLTSQWDEQFF. The entire variable domain, with the rest obtained from reference TRBV5-1 and TRBJ2-1, is as follows: KAGVTQTPRYLIKTRGQQVTLSCSPISGHRSVSWYQQTPGQGLQFLFEYFSETQRNKGNFPGRFSGRQFSNSRSEMNVSTLELGDSALYLCASSLTSQWDEQFFGPGTRLTVL.

This clonotype was counted only a few times. The DNA of the CDR3 is TGTGCCAGCAGCTCTCCGGGACTAGCGCAGAGCTCCTACAATGAGCAGTTCTTC. It yields the protein CASSSPGLAQSSYNEQFF. This chain connects TRBV7-8 to TRBJ2-1, with 10 bases fitting TRBD2. CDR3 length: 18 residues. Germline lookup yields CDR1 SGHVS and CDR2 FQNEAQ. The junction had 9 bases not matched to a gene; V was cut back by 4 bases and J by 0 bases.

V and J are TRBV5-6 and TRBJ2-1; D is tentatively TRBD1 or TRBD2 (7 bases each). V shed 4 bases and J shed 4 bases, with 15 bases lying between them. Germline V gene data show CDR1 as SGHDT and CDR2 as YYEEEE. The CDR3 spans 15 residues. CDR3 sequence reads: CASSPAGGGYNEQFF. As DNA, the CDR3 is TGTGCCAGCAGCCCGGCAGGGGGGGGTTACAATGAGCAGTTCTTC.

This clonotype was recorded a few times. V is TRBV6-5 and J is TRBJ2-5, with D perhaps TRBD2 (6 bases). Trimming took off 6 bases at V and 4 bases at J, with 18 bases between the two ends. Germline CDR1 reads MNHEY; CDR2 reads SVGAGI. The CDR3 loop spans 15 amino acids. CDR3 DNA: TGTGCCAGCAGCCTCCAGTTGGGTAGCGGAGAGACCCAGTACTTC. Translation gives CASSLQLGSGETQYF.

This clonotype was detected only a few times. The rearrangement uses TRBV30 and TRBJ1-1; tentatively, D is TRBD1 (6 bases). The CDR3 has 13 residues. Germline CDR1 GTSNPN, CDR2 SVGIG (reference sequence). Trimming pared 0 bases from V and 4 bases from J, leaving 9 bases between. The DNA for the CDR3 is TGTGCCTGGAGTGTAACAGGGCTCACTGAAGCTTTCTTT. Residues: CAWSVTGLTEAFF.

The sample holds a few counts of this clonotype. The genes are TRBV7-9 and TRBJ2-7, with 16 bases that match TRBD2. The junction had 10 bases not matched to a gene; V was cut back by 5 bases and J by 6 bases. The CDR3 spans 17 residues. Per germline, CDR1 SEHNR and CDR2 FQNEAQ (reference sequence). The DNA of the CDR3 is TGTGCCAGCAGCACGCCGGGACTAGCGGGAGGGCCTCTCGAGCAGTACTTC. It yields the protein CASSTPGLAGGPLEQYF.

J is TRBJ1-4 and V is TRBV4-1, with TRBD1 as a possible D gene (5 bases). V gave up 4 bases and J gave up 0 bases, with 9 bases separating them. The CDR3 length is 15 residues. Germline V gives CDR1 MGHRA, CDR2 YSYEKL. CDR3 sequence: CASSRSTATNEKLFF. CDR3 coding DNA: TGCGCCAGCAGCCGATCGACAGCAACTAATGAAAAACTGTTTTTT.

The gene calls are TRBV28 and TRBJ2-1, with TRBD1 identical over 7 bases. The length of the CDR3 is 14 residues. Germline V gives CDR1 MDHEN, CDR2 SYDVKM. Unmatched junction bases numbered 3, after V lost 1 base and J lost 6 bases. Written as DNA, the CDR3 is TGTGCCAGCAGTTTATACCCAGGGGGCAATGAGCAGTTCTTC. Protein: CASSLYPGGNEQFF.

This clonotype has a handful of counts. V is TRBV27 and J is TRBJ2-1; 7 positions agree with TRBD2. Per the germline V gene, CDR1 is MNHEY and CDR2 is SMNVEV (reference sequence). Trimming at V came to 2 bases and at J to 0 bases, leaving 4 bases not matched to a gene. This CDR3 is 16 amino acids long. CDR3 loop: CASSLRDYYSYNEQFF. The CDR3 bases are TGTGCCAGCAGTTTACGGGACTATTACTCCTACAATGAGCAGTTCTTC.

V is TRBV29-1 and J is TRBJ2-7; 10 nucleotides align to TRBD1. V trimming: 7 bases; J trimming: 4 bases; junction bases outside the gene matches: 1. This CDR3 comprises 11 residues. Per the germline V gene, CDR1 is SQVTM and CDR2 is ANQGSEA. The CDR3 DNA reads as TGCAGCGGGGGACAGGGGTACGAGCAGTACTTC. It specifies CSGGQGYEQYF.

The chain links TRBV5-1 to TRBJ2-3; no clear D. In germline, CDR1 is SGHRS, CDR2 YFSETQ. The V end lost 5 bases, the J end lost 3 bases, and 13 bases lay between the germline ends. This CDR3 is 14 amino acids long. The CDR3 loop reads CASRDSASTDTQYF. The CDR3 DNA reads TGCGCCAGCAGAGACTCGGCATCAACAGATACGCAGTATTTT.